Below are 13 T cell receptor beta chains sequenced from a single sample in a study of T cells expressing NK-cell markers. Reprocessing the 5' RACE reads, TCRdb reports a single entry for every CDR3 protein and omits DNA. With some 500,000 distinct CDR3 sequences in the sample, the ten largest clones hold around 1.4%. Sequencing used blood T cells: a sorted CD56 or NKG2C T cell subset, CD4+ or CD8+ T cells, or bulk PBMC T cells (not recorded which). The origin of the receptors is a woman aged 45-65 years in good health.

The CDR3 is CASSFLPTGETQYF. V gene TRBV5-1 combines with J gene TRBJ2-5. The CDR3 extends over 14 amino acids. CDR1 is SGHRS and CDR2 is YFSETQ in the germline V gene.

The genes are TRBV15 and TRBJ2-2; lacking DNA, the TRBD2 call made by TCRdb goes unchecked. CDR1 LNHNV and CDR2 YYDKDF come from the germline V gene (reference sequence). This CDR3 has 14 residues. The CDR3 loop is CATSGWEGTGELFF.

The gene calls are TRBV5-1 and TRBJ2-2. CDR3 length: 13 residues. Per the germline V gene, CDR1 is SGHRS and CDR2 is YFSETQ. The CDR3 sequence: CASSSLSVGELFF.

The V gene is TRBV3-1, the J gene TRBJ1-4. CDR3 length: 14 amino acids. Germline CDR1 LGHDT, CDR2 YNNKEL (reference sequence). The CDR3 is CASSRGATNEKLFF.

The chain is built from TRBV29-1 and TRBJ1-1; TCRdb gives TRBD1 as the D gene, but with no DNA this cannot be confirmed. Germline V gene lookup returns CDR1 SQVTM and CDR2 ANQGSEA. The CDR3 runs 14 residues. The CDR3 protein is CSVEDAGEGTEAFF.

The CDR3 sequence: CSAKKRYTGELFF. The chain joins TRBV20-1 to TRBJ2-2. Germline values: CDR1 DFQATT, CDR2 SNEGSKA (reference sequence). CDR3 length equals 13 residues.

This sequence joins TRBV12-3 or TRBV12-4 and TRBJ2-7; there is no DNA to check the TCRdb D call of TRBD1. This CDR3 contains 15 residues. The CDR3 reads CASSLYGQVRYEQYF.

The chain uses TRBV5-1 and TRBJ1-5; TCRdb's D call of TRBD1 is untestable without DNA. CDR3 length equals 14 residues. Germline lookup yields CDR1 SGHRS and CDR2 YFSETQ. CDR3 sequence: CASSTGDRNQPQHF.

The V call is TRBV12-3 or TRBV12-4, the J call TRBJ1-4. The CDR3 covers 13 residues. CDR3 sequence reads: CASSVVAEGKLFF.

The gene calls are TRBV7-2 and TRBJ2-1; TCRdb's D gene call, TRBD2, goes unchecked for lack of DNA. CDR3 length: 14 residues. Germline V gene lookup returns CDR1 SGHTA and CDR2 FQGNSA. The CDR3 loop is CASSFSTSPREQFF.

The genes are TRBV20-1 and TRBJ1-1; checking the TCRdb D call of TRBD1 is not possible without DNA. The CDR3 is 14 residues long. The germline gives CDR1 DFQATT, CDR2 SNEGSKA (reference sequence). This CDR3 reads CSVPNPGPKTEAFF.

The chain uses TRBV29-1 and TRBJ2-2; the D call from TCRdb, TRBD2, cannot be confirmed without DNA. The CDR3 spans 15 residues. Germline assignment: CDR1 SQVTM and CDR2 ANQGSEA. The CDR3 loop reads CSVGRVAGGHGELFF.

The chain employs TRBV14 and TRBJ2-4; without DNA, the TCRdb call of TRBD2 cannot be checked. The CDR3 totals 19 residues. Germline CDR1 reads SGHDN; CDR2 reads FVKESK. This CDR3 is CASSQAGTSGRGAKNIQYF.